This T cell receptor (beta chain) was sequenced during a study of blood T cell repertoires in COVID-19 (TCRdb year 2020). For context, the study as a whole: Samples from collaborators originated in the United States, Italy and Spain and spanned both the acute and convalescent phases of COVID-19. Nearly every sample came with metadata listing a de-identified subject ID, COVID-19 status, age in years and sex. Samples came from the ongoing ImmuneRACE study (first 160 participants) plus 1,254 subjects from 6 global collaborators. A freely available public database, intended as a resource for researchers studying the immune response to SARS-CoV-2, is where the repertoires were released. Where available, HLA class I and class II types were obtained from metadata supplied by the sample provider rather than from assay-based typing. The dataset comprised deeply sampled blood TCRbeta repertoires from subjects exposed to, actively infected with, or recovered from COVID-19. The prospective study material was composed of cDNA or gDNA derived from T cells, B-cell-depleted T cells, or PBMCs.

The germline V gene yields SGDLS for CDR1 and YYNGEE for CDR2. V lost 0 bases and J lost 2 bases; the stretch between them is 12 bases long. The cysteine opens and the phenylalanine closes a CDR3 of 15 amino acids. The DNA shown is the 45-base CDR3, in frame from base 1. Another Seattle source contributed samples from volunteer blood donors who had recovered from COVID-19. Each collaborating institution followed its own protocols to collect whole blood in K2EDTA tubes. For TCRbeta analysis, collaborators shipped samples as frozen whole blood, isolated PBMCs, or DNA extracted from either of those sample types. The paper's findings and limits, for the study overall: Clinical and demographic metadata were provided uncurated, with the amount varying by source and participant.

TCRbeta CDR3 regions were amplified from genomic DNA by means of the immunoSEQ Assay, a bias-controlled multiplex PCR. The authors' analysis ran thus. The number of nucleated cells in each sample was estimated by amplification of reference gene primers within the assay. To quantify the absolute abundance of each unique TCRbeta CDR3 rearrangement, sequence reads were collapsed and filtered. For each sample, productive Simpson clonality was calculated by taking the square root of Simpson's diversity index across productive rearrangements. TCRdb re-hosts the immuneACCESS table, in-frame sequences only. Its copies lack some clones; in the studies checked, an unresolved V gene accounts for under half of them, and the cause for the rest is not known. For V, J and clone size, that table is used; D and trimming come from the DNA. In all, the sample holds 310,000 or so clones, and 87% of those were seen once. The top ten clonotypes cover 2.2% of the sample.

With regard to this clone: The antigen it recognizes is unknown. Qualities for individual bases were not recorded, and no much larger clone is one base off.

The chain couples TRBV9 to TRBJ2-7; the D gene is perhaps TRBD1, on 6 matching bases. The source of this sequence is a woman between 45 and 65 years old who had recovered from COVID-19. The sequenced material came from peripheral blood. The bases are TGTGCCAGCAGCGTAGACGCGGACAGTCCCTACGAGCAGTACTTC. Its protein is CASSVDADSPYEQYF.